Following are 32 T cell receptor beta chains from one sample sequenced in a study of regulatory T cells in long-lasting Graves disease. CDR3-region Arm-PCR and iRepertoire HTBI primers produced the TCR beta libraries. Each CDR3 protein gets one entry after TCRdb re-called the multiplex PCR reads with MiXCR. The table includes about 440,000 distinct CDR3 sequences, 15% detected once. The time point here: newly diagnosed GD, antithyroid drugs for less than 3 months. From PBMCs, RNA was extracted and then used to make the TCR library. A further study also used this sample, focusing on T cells in Graves' hyperthyroidism and ophthalmopathy.

Sequenced here: peripheral blood mononuclear cells (PBMCs), sampled at new diagnosis, from a patient treated with antithyroid drugs. The source of these receptors is a woman between 25 and 40 years old with Graves disease.

This clonotype was detected many times. This rearrangement joins TRBV29-1 to TRBJ1-2, with D maybe TRBD1 (5 bases). Trimming removed 4 bases from V and 4 bases from J, with 16 bases in between. CDR1 is SQVTM and CDR2 is ANQGSEA in the germline V gene. This CDR3 is built from 14 residues. CDR3 protein: CSVVGVGGIYGYTF. The CDR3 DNA sequence: TGCAGCGTTGTTGGGGTCGGGGGGATCTATGGCTACACCTTC.

The chain uses TRBV24-1 and TRBJ2-1; D is perhaps TRBD1 or TRBD2 (5 bases each). The CDR3 consists of 15 residues. The V end was cut by 3 bases, the J end by 4 bases, with 12 bases between. Germline CDR1 KGHDR, CDR2 SFDVKD. The CDR3: CATSDQGTGYNEQFF. CDR3 DNA: TGTGCCACCAGTGATCAAGGGACGGGGTACAATGAGCAGTTCTTC.

This clonotype was seen more than once but under ten times. V usage is TRBV20-1 and J usage is TRBJ2-1; D is undetermined. CDR3 size: 17 residues. The V and J ends lost 1 base and 5 bases respectively, with 21 bases between them. Germline CDR1 and CDR2: DFQATT and SNEGSKA (reference sequence). The CDR3, as DNA: TGCAGTGCTAGAGTTCCTGCTCCGGGCCCGAAGCACAATGAGCAGTTCTTC. This sequence encodes CSARVPAPGPKHNEQFF.

In its sample, this clonotype was seen many times. CDR3 nucleotides: TGTGCCACTCCTTCGTCCCAGACAGTGAACACCGGGGAGCTGTTTTTT. This gives the protein CATPSSQTVNTGELFF. This chain uses TRBV6-8 with TRBJ2-2; maybe TRBD1 (5 bases). Looked up from germline, CDR1 is MNHGY and CDR2 is SAAAGT. The V end lost 10 bases, the J end lost 1 base, and 19 bases lay between the germline ends. The CDR3 length is 16 residues.

This clonotype was recorded many times. The chain has TRBV7-2 and TRBJ2-1; TRBD2 agrees at 8 bases. The CDR3 is 15 amino acids. With 2 bases clipped from V and 2 bases from J, the junction kept 2 bases outside the gene matches. Germline CDR1 reads SGHTA; CDR2 reads FQGNSA. The CDR3 reads CASSLSGSAYNEQFF. The CDR3 DNA reads TGTGCCAGCAGCTTAAGCGGGAGCGCCTACAATGAGCAGTTCTTC.

About this clonotype itself: A much larger clone lies a single base off, so this may be a read error. The genes are TRBV11-1 and TRBJ1-5; 12 positions agree with TRBD1. CDR3 length: 17 residues. Trimming cost V 5 bases and J 1 base; bases outside gene matches: 6. Germline CDR1 reads SGHAT; CDR2 reads FQDESV (reference sequence). The DNA for the CDR3 is TGTGCCAGCAGCCAGGGACAGGGGGCGTCAAGCAATCAGCCCCAGCATTTT. Translated: CASSQGQGASSNQPQHF. Full variable domain (outside the CDR3, taken from reference TRBV11-1 and TRBJ1-5): EAEVAQSPRYKITEKSQAVAFWCDPISGHATLYWYRQILGQGPELLVQFQDESVVDDSQLPKDRFSAERLKGVDSTLKIQPAELGDSAMYLCASSQGQGASSNQPQHFGDGTRLSIL.

This sequence joins TRBV24-1 and TRBJ2-2, with D possibly matching TRBD2 (6 bases). The germline CDR1 and CDR2 sequences are KGHDR and SFDVKD. CDR3 length: 15 residues. V was pared by 4 bases and J by 1 base, with 9 bases between. The CDR3 loop reads CATSERLGNTGELFF. DNA for the CDR3: TGTGCCACCAGTGAACGACTAGGGAACACCGGGGAGCTGTTTTTT.

This clonotype was recorded many times. This chain connects TRBV12-3 or TRBV12-4 to TRBJ1-4; TRBD1 agrees at 7 bases. This CDR3 comprises 17 residues. J lost 7 bases, V lost 5 bases, and 16 bases had no gene match. CDR3 protein: CASSRGTATSLSEKLFF. In nucleotides, the CDR3 is TGTGCCAGCAGTCGAGGGACAGCAACGTCACTCTCTGAAAAACTGTTTTTT.

The J gene is TRBJ2-3, the V gene TRBV27; 10 bases fit TRBD2. Trimming removed 0 bases from V and 4 bases from J; junction bases left unmatched: 13. There are 19 residues in the CDR3. Germline V gene data show CDR1 as MNHEY and CDR2 as SMNVEV (reference sequence). The chain's CDR3 is CASSLSGLVLAGAPDTQYF. DNA of the CDR3: TGTGCCAGCAGTTTATCGGGTCTTGTCCTAGCGGGAGCGCCAGATACGCAGTATTTT.

Many counts were recorded for this clonotype. The chain uses TRBV6-2 or TRBV6-3 and TRBJ1-1; no clear D. V dropped 2 bases and J dropped 3 bases, with 10 bases sitting between them. CDR3 length equals 14 residues. Germline V gives CDR1 MNHEY, CDR2 SVGEGT. The CDR3: CASSYSRYYTEAFF. CDR3 nucleotide sequence: TGTGCCAGCAGTTACAGCAGATACTACACTGAAGCTTTCTTT.

The V call is TRBV15, the J call TRBJ1-4; no firm D call. Germline CDR1 is LNHNV and CDR2 is YYDKDF (reference sequence). The germline V and J ends were trimmed by 1 base and 7 bases, with 16 bases remaining between them. The CDR3 is 16 residues long. The CDR3: CATSRAATRWGEKLFF. The CDR3 coding sequence is TGTGCCACCAGCAGAGCCGCCACCCGGTGGGGTGAAAAACTGTTTTTT.

In its sample, this clonotype was seen a few times. The V call is TRBV9, the J call TRBJ2-3; 8 positions match TRBD2. CDR3 length: 17 amino acids. Per the germline V gene, CDR1 is SGDLS and CDR2 is YYNGEE. V dropped 2 bases and J dropped 4; count of bases not matched to a gene: 12. CDR3 amino acids: CASSVNPSGSPADTQYF. CDR3 bases: TGTGCCAGCAGCGTCAACCCAAGCGGGAGCCCCGCAGATACGCAGTATTTT.

This clonotype was recorded a few times. A much larger clonotype is one base distant, so this may be a read error. V usage is TRBV11-2 and J usage is TRBJ1-1; D is unclear. The length of the CDR3 is 15 residues. CDR1 is SGHAT, CDR2 FQNNGV, per germline. The CDR3 reads CASSLRSALNAEAFF. In nucleotides, the CDR3 is TGTGCCAGCAGCTTAAGGAGCGCACTGAACGCTGAAGCTTTCTTT.

Comments on this clonotype: The CDR3 does not close with the conserved phenylalanine or tryptophan, likely indicating a read error. The genes are TRBV28 and TRBJ1-6; D is undetermined. V was shortened by 6 bases and J by 0 bases, with 12 bases between the two germline ends. In germline, CDR1 is MDHEN, CDR2 SYDVKM. CDR3 size: 16 residues. As DNA, the CDR3 is TGTGCCAGCAGCCGTCACCCCAGCTCCTATAATTCACCCCTCCACCTT. Translated: CASSRHPSSYNSPLHL.

The chain recombines TRBV11-2 with TRBJ2-2; perhaps TRBD1 as D (6 bases). V was shortened by 5 bases and J by 8 bases, with 12 bases between the two germline ends. This CDR3 has 13 residues. Germline V gives CDR1 SGHAT, CDR2 FQNNGV. CDR3 DNA sequence: TGTGCCAGCAGCACCGGACAGATTGGGGAGCTGTTTTTT. It is translated as CASSTGQIGELFF.

This clonotype was found many times. The chain links TRBV28 to TRBJ2-7, with D hard to call. The V end was cut by 4 bases, the J end by 3 bases, with 10 bases between. The CDR3 extends over 13 amino acids. Per germline, CDR1 MDHEN and CDR2 SYDVKM. Here the CDR3 DNA reads TGTGCCAGCAGTTCTACTACAAACTACGAGCAGTACTTC. Protein: CASSSTTNYEQYF.

This clonotype was detected many times. The chain links TRBV6-2 or TRBV6-3 to TRBJ2-1, with 14 bases fitting TRBD2. CDR3 length: 16 amino acids. The trim removed 5 bases at V and 8 bases at J, leaving 8 bases unmatched. Germline lookup yields CDR1 MNHEY and CDR2 SVGEGT. This CDR3 reads CASSHRLAGGRDEQFF. DNA of the CDR3: TGTGCCAGCAGTCATAGACTAGCGGGAGGGCGCGATGAGCAGTTCTTC.

Ten or more counts support this clonotype. V is TRBV11-2 and J is TRBJ2-2; D is possibly TRBD1 or TRBD2 (6 bases each). Germline V gene lookup returns CDR1 SGHAT and CDR2 FQNNGV. V gave up 2 bases and J gave up 5 bases, with 21 bases separating them. The CDR3 spans 18 residues. CDR3 in DNA: TGTGCCAGCAGCTTAAAGAGGGGGGAGACCGTATCGACCGGGGAGCTGTTTTTT. Residues: CASSLKRGETVSTGELFF.

This clonotype was detected many times. The chain recombines TRBV28 with TRBJ1-4; D ambiguous. Germline CDR1 reads MDHEN; CDR2 reads SYDVKM. The length of the CDR3 is 11 residues. Deletions cut 6 bases from V and 7 bases from J, with 6 bases between. The CDR3 DNA is TGTGCCAGCAGCTTCGGTGAAAAACTGTTTTTT. It yields the protein CASSFGEKLFF.

About this clonotype: Given a much more abundant clone one base away, this may be a read error. The chain links TRBV5-1 to TRBJ2-3; unclear D gene. Germline V gene lookup returns CDR1 SGHRS and CDR2 YFSETQ. This CDR3 comprises 14 residues. The V gene lost 0 bases and the J gene lost 2 bases, with 7 bases spanning the gap. CDR3 residues: CASSLGRPTDTQYF. The DNA of the CDR3 is TGCGCCAGCAGCTTGGGACGCCCCACAGATACGCAGTATTTT.

This clonotype was recorded many times. This chain uses TRBV18 with TRBJ2-7; D is unresolved. V gave up 6 bases and J gave up 2 bases, with 11 bases separating them. CDR3 size: 13 residues. CDR1 KGHSH and CDR2 LQKENI come from the germline V gene. The CDR3 spells CASSKGTTYEQYF. For the CDR3, the DNA is TGTGCCAGCTCGAAAGGTACGACCTACGAGCAGTACTTC.

This clonotype turned up a few times. The V and J genes are TRBV7-2 and TRBJ2-1; 10 nucleotides agree with TRBD2. This CDR3 region has 15 residues. Trimming at V came to 4 bases and at J to 3 bases, leaving 3 bases not matched to a gene. The germline gives CDR1 SGHTA, CDR2 FQGNSA. DNA of the CDR3: TGTGCCAGCAGCTCGGGACTAGCGCTCTACAATGAGCAGTTCTTC. Protein: CASSSGLALYNEQFF.

Turning to this clonotype: This sequence may be a read error, since a much larger clone differs from it by one base. The rearrangement uses TRBV28 and TRBJ2-1; 9 nucleotides match TRBD2. The V gene's germline CDR1 is MDHEN and CDR2 SYDVKM. With 6 bases clipped from V and 16 bases from J, the junction kept 19 bases outside the gene matches. CDR3 size: 15 residues. CDR3 region: CASSQGGGLAGLYFF. The CDR3 coding sequence is TGTGCCAGCAGCCAAGGGGGTGGGCTAGCGGGATTGTACTTCTTC.

This clonotype was picked up a small number of times. J is TRBJ2-7 and V is TRBV9; 9 bases are a match to TRBD1. Germline CDR1 reads SGDLS; CDR2 reads YYNGEE. V was pared by 0 bases and J by 4 bases, with 2 bases of the junction left unmatched. This CDR3 region has 14 residues. CDR3 DNA: TGTGCCAGCAGCGTAGGCGGGACAGGGTACGAGCAGTACTTC. Protein product: CASSVGGTGYEQYF.

This clonotype was recorded at least ten times. At one end, the junction sequence differs from germline, possibly due to a read error. The chain is built from TRBV9 and TRBJ2-7; 9 positions match TRBD1. Germline CDR1 and CDR2: SGDLS and YYNGEE. This CDR3 has 14 amino acids. For the CDR3, the DNA is TGTGCCGGCAGCAGAGGGACAGGGAGCCACGAGCAGTACTTC. Translation gives CAGSRGTGSHEQYF. Filled out from reference TRBV9 and TRBJ2-7, the complete variable domain reads DSGVTQTPKHLITATGQRVTLRCSPRSGDLSVYWYQQSLDQGLQFLIQYYNGEERAKGNILERFSAQQFPDLHSELNLSSLELGDSALYFCAGSRGTGSHEQYFGPGTRLTVT.

This chain uses TRBV6-9 with TRBJ1-5; 10 nucleotides agree with TRBD1. The germline V gene encodes CDR1 MNHGY and CDR2 SVAAGI. The CDR3 sequence is 16 residues long. Trimming took 3 bases from V and 2 from J; bases not matched to a gene: 4. CDR3 region: CASSYSTGGGNQPQHF. The CDR3 coding sequence is TGTGCCAGCAGTTACTCGACAGGGGGCGGCAATCAGCCCCAGCATTTT.

A few counts support this clonotype. V gene TRBV7-3 combines with J gene TRBJ2-1; 9 bases agree with TRBD2. The CDR3 covers 18 residues. Trimming removed 2 bases from V and 10 bases from J; junction bases left unmatched: 18. CDR1 is SGHTA and CDR2 is FQGTGA in the germline V gene. CDR3 nucleotides: TGTGCCAGCAGCTTAGCACAGGGCGGCCAGCGGGAGGTTGGAGAGCAGTTCTTC. As protein: CASSLAQGGQREVGEQFF.

The chain links TRBV27 to TRBJ2-5; either TRBD1 or TRBD2 may supply D (5 bases each). This CDR3 is 15 amino acids long. Germline values: CDR1 MNHEY, CDR2 SMNVEV (reference sequence). The ends were cut back, 1 base at V and 2 bases at J, with 11 bases in the middle. The CDR3: CASSLFGTQQETQYF. DNA for the CDR3: TGTGCCAGCAGTTTATTCGGGACGCAGCAAGAGACCCAGTACTTC.

The chain uses TRBV5-4 and TRBJ2-5; D tentatively reads TRBD1 or TRBD2 (6 bases each). The CDR3 runs 16 residues. Germline CDR1 SGHNT, CDR2 YYREEE (reference sequence). Trimming took 0 bases from V and 0 from J, leaving 12 bases between them. The CDR3 bases are TGTGCCAGCAGCTTGGGGGGGGCAAGGAACCAAGAGACCCAGTACTTC. Amino acid sequence: CASSLGGARNQETQYF.

In this sample, this clonotype turned up a few times. Germline is not matched at one junction end, which may reflect a read error. The chain links TRBV6-1 to TRBJ1-2, with D perhaps TRBD1 (5 bases). This CDR3 is 16 amino acids long. CDR1 and CDR2 (germline): MNHNS, SASEGT. The CDR3 here is CASSLSHPTRALGYIF. CDR3 DNA sequence: TGTGCCAGCAGTCTATCACATCCGACCAGGGCCCTTGGCTACATCTTC.

This clonotype occurred many times. The chain has TRBV27 and TRBJ2-3; 10 nucleotides align to TRBD2. Germline values: CDR1 MNHEY, CDR2 SMNVEV (reference sequence). V lost 3 bases to trimming and J lost 1 base; unmatched junction nucleotides: 1. CDR3 length: 15 residues. The CDR3 loop reads CASSFLAGGTDTQYF. In DNA, the CDR3 is TGTGCCAGCAGTTTCCTAGCGGGAGGCACAGATACGCAGTATTTT.

The chain recombines TRBV7-9 with TRBJ1-2, with D perhaps matching TRBD1 (5 bases). The CDR3 has 12 amino acids. Germline V CDR1 and CDR2: SEHNR, FQNEAQ (reference sequence). Trimming shortened V by 4 bases and J by 8 bases, and 11 bases separated the two germline ends. CDR3 coding DNA: TGTGCCAGCAGCTCGGGGGACGGAGGCTACACCTTC. This sequence encodes CASSSGDGGYTF.